This T cell receptor (beta chain) was observed in a study of blood T cell repertoires in COVID-19. Study context: PBMCs, B-cell-depleted T cells, or T cells were the source of the cDNA or gDNA that made up the material.

The authors' processing: For nucleated cells, counts were estimated from reference gene primer amplification. Profiling relied on immunoSEQ multiplex PCR, and the TCRdb table lists in-frame clones only, not all of them. The V and J calls and clone size were taken over from that table, and D and trimming were inferred from the DNA. The sample holds more than 200,000 clones; roughly 86% are singletons and the top ten take about 1.5%. In germline, CDR1 is LGHNA, CDR2 YNFKEQ. This CDR3 has 17 amino acids. The trim removed 0 bases at V and 7 bases at J, leaving 9 bases unmatched. Participants' own reports of clinical history determined their cohort assignment. Recovery among Cohort 3 donors was established by two negative PCRs, clearance, or symptom resolution.

The origin of this receptor is a woman between 45 and 65 years old who had recovered from COVID-19. The genes are TRBV4-2 and TRBJ2-6; TRBD1 agrees at 7 bases. Material: PBMCs or T cells enriched from blood (not recorded which). The CDR3: CASSQDTGDLDANVLTF. CDR3 DNA: TGTGCCAGCAGCCAAGACACAGGGGACCTTGACGCCAACGTCCTGACTTTC.